This entry is about one T cell receptor beta chain. This sample stems from a study of shared clonotypes between healthy human individuals. The germline CDR1 and CDR2 sequences are SGHNT and YYREEE (reference sequence). The V and J ends lost 3 bases and 8 bases respectively, with 12 bases between them. The CDR3 runs to 13 residues. Genomic DNA (from each subset) was split evenly across several immunoSEQ plates. Data came from immunoSEQ multiplex PCR; TCRdb stores just in-frame clones and leaves some out. The sample includes approximately 530,000 clones, approximately 95% of them seen just once. Input material: naive CD4+ T cells sorted from blood. Indicated subset: CD45RA+ positively selected. The receptor comes from a woman aged 25 to 39 in good health. The chain couples TRBV5-4 to TRBJ2-1, with D tentatively TRBD2 (6 bases). The CDR3 DNA is TGTGCCAGCAGCTCGGGACTGTCTGATGAGCAGTTCTTC. It translates to CASSSGLSDEQFF.